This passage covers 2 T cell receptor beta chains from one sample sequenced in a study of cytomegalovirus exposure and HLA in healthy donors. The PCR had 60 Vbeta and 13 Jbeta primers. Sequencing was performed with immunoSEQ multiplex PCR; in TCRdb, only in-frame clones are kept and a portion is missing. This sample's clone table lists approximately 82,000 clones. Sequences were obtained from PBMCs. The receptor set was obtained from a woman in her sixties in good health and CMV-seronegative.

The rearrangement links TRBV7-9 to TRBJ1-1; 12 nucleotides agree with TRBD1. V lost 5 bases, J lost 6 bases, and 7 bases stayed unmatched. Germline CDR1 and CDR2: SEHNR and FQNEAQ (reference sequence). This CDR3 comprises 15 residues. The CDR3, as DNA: TGTGCCAGCAGCCCTGGGACAGGGGGCGCGTCTGAAGCTTTCTTT. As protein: CASSPGTGGASEAFF.

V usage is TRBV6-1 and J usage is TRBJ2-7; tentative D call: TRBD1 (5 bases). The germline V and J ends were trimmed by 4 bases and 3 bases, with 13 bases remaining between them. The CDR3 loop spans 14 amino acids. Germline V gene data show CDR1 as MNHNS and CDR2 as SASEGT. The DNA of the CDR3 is TGTGCCAGCAGTGTCTCAGGGCTGAACTACGAGCAGTACTTC. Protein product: CASSVSGLNYEQYF.